This entry describes one TCR beta chain. The data were obtained in a study of blood T cell repertoires in COVID-19. Turning to the study itself: PBMCs, B-cell-depleted T cells, or T cells were the source of the cDNA or gDNA that made up the material.

TCRdb keeps only in-frame clones here, not all; method: immunoSEQ multiplex PCR. The sample contains some 170,000 clones, approximately 85% of which appear only once. Germline CDR1 reads MNHEY; CDR2 reads SVGAGI. Deletions cut 0 bases from V and 7 bases from J, with 13 bases between. The CDR3 consists of 16 residues. Sequenced sample: peripheral blood. The sequence was obtained from a man in his forties or fifties with acute or convalescent COVID-19. This chain links TRBV6-5 with TRBJ1-6; D perhaps matches TRBD1 (5 bases). The CDR3 DNA sequence: TGTGCCAGCAGTTACTCGTTCGGGGGTGAGAATTCACCCCTCCACTTT. It codes for CASSYSFGGENSPLHF.